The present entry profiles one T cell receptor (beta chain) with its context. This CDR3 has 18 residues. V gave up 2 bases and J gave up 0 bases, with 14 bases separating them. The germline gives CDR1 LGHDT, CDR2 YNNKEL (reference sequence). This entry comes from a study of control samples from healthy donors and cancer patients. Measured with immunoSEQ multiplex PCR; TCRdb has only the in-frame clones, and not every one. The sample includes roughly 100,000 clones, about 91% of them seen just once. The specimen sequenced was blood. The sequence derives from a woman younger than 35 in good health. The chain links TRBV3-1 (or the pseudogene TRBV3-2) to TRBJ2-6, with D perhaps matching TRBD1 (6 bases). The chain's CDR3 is CASSQPGQLYSGANVLTF. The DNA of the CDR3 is TGTGCCAGCAGCCAACCGGGACAACTCTACTCTGGGGCCAACGTCCTGACTTTC.